Shown below are 17 T cell receptor beta chains from a single sample sequenced in a study of cytomegalovirus exposure and HLA in healthy donors. The PCR contained 60 Vbeta and 13 Jbeta primers. The repertoire was sequenced with immunoSEQ multiplex PCR; TCRdb's copy has only in-frame clones and lacks some. The listing records 110,000 to 150,000 clones. Sequenced input: PBMCs. These receptors were collected from a man aged 40-55 years in good health and CMV-seronegative.

J is TRBJ2-7 and V is TRBV5-1; TRBD1 is a possible D gene (5 bases). Trimming pared 1 base from V and 4 bases from J, leaving 6 bases between. This CDR3 has 12 residues. Germline CDR1 is SGHRS and CDR2 is YFSETQ. The chain's CDR3 is CASSLNRYEQYF. Written as DNA, the CDR3 is TGCGCCAGCAGCTTGAACAGGTACGAGCAGTACTTC.

DNA for the CDR3: TGTGCCAGCTCACCCTCAGTCTCTGGGGCCAACGTCCTGACTTTC. Translation: CASSPSVSGANVLTF. The chain combines TRBV18 with TRBJ2-6; no clear D gene. Trimming removed 3 bases from V and 0 bases from J, with 6 bases in between. The CDR3 length is 15 residues. The germline gives CDR1 KGHSH, CDR2 LQKENI.

V usage is TRBV27 and J usage is TRBJ1-2; D is possibly TRBD1 (6 bases). The V gene's germline CDR1 is MNHEY and CDR2 SMNVEV (reference sequence). CDR3 length equals 14 residues. Trimming cost V 5 bases and J 3 bases, with 13 bases left between them. The chain's CDR3 is CASSTFEGDYGYTF. Written as DNA, the CDR3 is TGTGCCAGCAGTACCTTCGAGGGGGACTATGGCTACACCTTC.

The gene calls are TRBV25-1 and TRBJ1-1, with 8 bases fitting TRBD1. The V and J ends lost 5 bases and 5 bases, in that order; junction bases with no gene match: 10. Germline lookup yields CDR1 MGHDK and CDR2 SYGVNS. The CDR3 is 15 amino acids. The CDR3: CASSRPYRGATEAFF. CDR3 bases: TGTGCCAGCAGTCGCCCATACAGGGGGGCGACTGAAGCTTTCTTT.

CDR3 sequence reads: CASSLEGRGSYEQYF. The CDR3 region has the DNA TGCGCCAGCAGCTTGGAGGGCAGAGGGTCTTACGAGCAGTACTTC. The chain combines TRBV5-1 with TRBJ2-7, with D possibly matching TRBD2 (5 bases). The CDR3 has 15 amino acids. The V gene's germline CDR1 is SGHRS and CDR2 YFSETQ. The ends were cut back, 0 bases at V and 4 bases at J, with 14 bases in the middle.

This chain connects TRBV6-6 to TRBJ2-7, with 8 positions matching TRBD1. V was clipped by 0 bases and J by 2 bases; unmatched bases: 6. The CDR3 has 16 amino acids. The germline V gene has CDR1 MNHNY and CDR2 SVGAGI (reference sequence). The CDR3 protein is CASSYSGPDRAYEQYF. Written as DNA, the CDR3 is TGTGCCAGCAGTTACTCGGGACCGGACAGGGCCTACGAGCAGTACTTC.

The chain joins TRBV25-1 to TRBJ2-7; 7 positions match TRBD1. Germline V gene data show CDR1 as MGHDK and CDR2 as SYGVNS. The trim removed 6 bases at V and 4 bases at J, leaving 6 bases unmatched. This CDR3 is 13 amino acids long. CDR3 DNA sequence: TGTGCCAGCAGCATCCTACAGGGGTACGAGCAGTACTTC. It yields the protein CASSILQGYEQYF.

The chain uses TRBV6-6 and TRBJ1-1; tentatively, D is TRBD1 (5 bases). The CDR3 length is 14 residues. CDR1 is MNHNY and CDR2 is SVGAGI in the germline V gene (reference sequence). V lost 4 bases to trimming and J lost 3 bases, with 12 bases between them. The CDR3 is CASSLPGGDTEAFF. As DNA, the CDR3 is TGTGCCAGCAGTTTACCCGGGGGGGACACTGAAGCTTTCTTT.

The chain carries TRBV5-4 and TRBJ2-1; the match to TRBD2 covers 8 bases. The germline V gene has CDR1 SGHNT and CDR2 YYREEE (reference sequence). This CDR3 contains 15 residues. Trimming at V came to 4 bases and at J to 6 bases, leaving 9 bases not matched to a gene. The CDR3 loop is CASSTGTSGPNEQFF. The CDR3 nucleotides are TGTGCCAGCAGCACCGGGACTAGTGGACCCAATGAGCAGTTCTTC.

The genes are TRBV2 and TRBJ1-5, with D possibly matching TRBD1 (5 bases). The ends were cut back, 3 bases at V and 3 bases at J, with 6 bases in the middle. This CDR3 region has 13 residues. Germline V lookup: CDR1 SNHLY, CDR2 FYNNEI. The CDR3 nucleotides are TGTGCCAGCAGTGAGGGACTCAATCAGCCCCAGCATTTT. Translation gives CASSEGLNQPQHF.

V usage is TRBV27 and J usage is TRBJ1-1; 10 bases match TRBD1. The CDR3 has 12 amino acids. J gave up 11 bases and V 6 bases, and 6 bases lay outside the gene matches. Germline CDR1 and CDR2: MNHEY and SMNVEV (reference sequence). The CDR3 sequence: CASRPGQGLAFF. For the CDR3, the DNA is TGTGCCAGCAGACCGGGACAGGGGTTGGCTTTCTTT.

The CDR3, as DNA: TGCGCCAGCAGCTTAGAAACAGGGACCCAGAACACTGAAGCTTTCTTT. This translates into CASSLETGTQNTEAFF. The rearrangement joins TRBV5-1 to TRBJ1-1; D is perhaps TRBD1 (6 bases). Germline CDR1 reads SGHRS; CDR2 reads YFSETQ. The V and J ends lost 2 bases and 1 base respectively, with 15 bases between them. This CDR3 is built from 16 residues.

Comments on this clone: The junction shows a germline mismatch at one end, possibly a read error. The identical CDR3 is also encoded by other nucleotide sequences in the sample. The CDR3 coding sequence is TGTGCCAGCAGCCCTAGGGACACTACCAACTACGGCTACACCTTC. This codes for CASSPRDTTNYGYTF. J is TRBJ1-2 and V is TRBV7-6; a weak D match, TRBD1 (6 bases). CDR1 is SGHVS, CDR2 FNYEAQ, per germline. The CDR3 spans 15 residues.

J is TRBJ2-5 and V is TRBV9; no reliable D call. Trimming removed 1 base at V and 5 bases at J, with 12 bases between. Germline CDR1 reads SGDLS; CDR2 reads YYNGEE. The CDR3 has 14 amino acids. As DNA, the CDR3 is TGTGCCAGCAGCGTACTACTGGGCCGGGAGACCCAGTACTTC. Translation gives CASSVLLGRETQYF.

This chain links TRBV4-3 with TRBJ2-5; TRBD1 aligns across 8 bases. The germline V gene encodes CDR1 LGHNA and CDR2 YSLEER. The trim removed 5 bases at V and 5 bases at J, leaving 10 bases unmatched. CDR3 length: 15 residues. CDR3 DNA sequence: TGCGCCAGCAGCGTTGGGGACAGGTCCTGGGAGACCCAGTACTTC. Its translation: CASSVGDRSWETQYF.

This rearrangement joins TRBV18 to TRBJ1-2; possible D gene TRBD1, 5 bases. V shed 0 bases and J shed 4 bases, with 9 bases lying between them. The CDR3 consists of 14 residues. The germline CDR1 and CDR2 sequences are KGHSH and LQKENI. The CDR3 is CASSPPTEGYGYTF. In DNA form, the CDR3 reads TGTGCCAGCTCACCACCGACAGAAGGCTATGGCTACACCTTC.

The rearrangement uses TRBV6-4 and TRBJ2-1; TRBD2 agrees at 12 bases. The germline gives CDR1 MRHNA, CDR2 SNTAGT. V was pared by 3 bases and J by 8 bases, with 5 bases of the junction left unmatched. This CDR3 is 15 amino acids long. This chain's CDR3 is CASSELAGGFYEQFF. CDR3 sequence (DNA): TGTGCCAGCAGTGAACTAGCGGGGGGATTCTATGAGCAGTTCTTC.